Listed here are 28 T cell receptor beta chains from one sample, sequenced in a study of PD-L1 blockade in urothelial cancer. The table came from immunoSEQ multiplex PCR; TCRdb's copy has only in-frame clones and leaves some out. This table holds tens of thousands of clones, roughly 80% found once. The sample was PBMCs, taken around atezolizumab (anti-PD-L1) treatment. These receptors were taken from a man between 65 and 85 years old with urothelial cancer.

This chain joins TRBV10-3 and TRBJ2-2; maybe TRBD2 (6 bases). Trimming took 6 bases from V and 4 from J, leaving 9 bases between them. The CDR3 runs to 13 residues. Germline-derived CDR1 and CDR2 are ENHRY and SYGVKD. DNA for the CDR3: TGTGCCATCAGCTCTAGCGTCACCGGGGAGCTGTTTTTT. As protein: CAISSSVTGELFF.

The J gene is TRBJ1-2, the V gene TRBV11-2; D not resolved. Between the trimmed V and J ends, which lost 5 bases and 7 bases, there was a span of 17 bases. From germline, CDR1 is SGHAT and CDR2 FQNNGV. The CDR3 is 14 amino acids. The CDR3 coding sequence is TGTGCCAGCAGCCAAATAGGAGGGAAGTCTGGCTACACCTTC. As protein: CASSQIGGKSGYTF.

The V gene is TRBV4-1, the J gene TRBJ2-7; D may be TRBD2 (5 bases). V lost 1 base and J 2 bases, leaving 12 bases between the germline ends. Looked up from germline, CDR1 is MGHRA and CDR2 is YSYEKL. The CDR3 has 15 amino acids. The CDR3: CASSQVAEGPYEQYF. The DNA for the CDR3 is TGCGCCAGCAGCCAAGTCGCAGAGGGCCCCTACGAGCAGTACTTC.

This clone was picked up one time. V gene TRBV15 combines with J gene TRBJ1-1; possible D gene TRBD1, 6 bases. Looked up from germline, CDR1 is LNHNV and CDR2 is YYDKDF (reference sequence). The length of the CDR3 is 14 residues. The ends were cut back, 5 bases at V and 1 base at J, with 11 bases in the middle. The CDR3 nucleotides are TGTGCCACCAGCTCTGGACAGTGGAACACTGAAGCTTTCTTT. Amino acids: CATSSGQWNTEAFF.

V and J are TRBV7-8 and TRBJ2-1; TRBD2 agrees at 8 bases. V shed 2 bases and J 3 bases; nucleotides not matched to a gene: 6. Germline V CDR1 and CDR2: SGHVS, FQNEAQ. CDR3 length: 16 residues. CDR3 coding DNA: TGTGCCAGCAGCTTACTGGCGGGGGGCTTCTACAATGAGCAGTTCTTC. It translates to CASSLLAGGFYNEQFF.

The count of this clone is one. V is TRBV4-3 and J is TRBJ1-5; D is perhaps TRBD1 (6 bases). Germline CDR1 LGHNA, CDR2 YSLEER. The ends were cut back, 0 bases at V and 5 bases at J, with 14 bases in the middle. The length of the CDR3 is 16 residues. CDR3 protein: CASSQDRGSGDQPQHF. The CDR3 DNA is TGCGCCAGCAGCCAAGATAGGGGGAGCGGTGATCAGCCCCAGCATTTT.

This clone was observed a handful of times. This CDR3 is CAISQTSGDTDTQYF. The CDR3 DNA follows: TGTGCCATCAGTCAGACTAGCGGGGACACAGATACGCAGTATTTT. This chain links TRBV10-3 with TRBJ2-3; TRBD2 agrees at 11 bases. There are 15 residues in the CDR3. Trimming removed 5 bases from V and 2 bases from J; junction bases left unmatched: 3. Germline V lookup: CDR1 ENHRY, CDR2 SYGVKD.

A few counts support this clone. The V call is TRBV7-2, the J call TRBJ2-7; D is unclear. Between the trimmed V and J ends, which lost 1 base and 2 bases, there was a span of 3 bases. This CDR3 has 12 residues. Germline loops: CDR1 SGHTA, CDR2 FQGNSA. The CDR3: CASSLVTYEQYF. The CDR3, as DNA: TGTGCCAGCAGCTTAGTAACCTACGAGCAGTACTTC.

The rearrangement links TRBV28 to TRBJ2-3, with 9 bases lining up with TRBD1. CDR3 length: 16 residues. CDR1 is MDHEN, CDR2 SYDVKM, per germline. J lost 0 bases, V lost 8 bases, and 9 bases had no gene match. For the CDR3, the DNA is TGTGCCAGCTCGGAAACAGGGGGCTTTAGCACAGATACGCAGTATTTT. Amino acids: CASSETGGFSTDTQYF.

The chain links TRBV7-2 to TRBJ2-2; 11 bases align to TRBD2. The CDR3 covers 14 residues. The germline gives CDR1 SGHTA, CDR2 FQGNSA. The ends lost 4 bases at V and 7 bases at J; junction bases unmatched: 2. DNA for the CDR3: TGTGCCAGCAGCTCACTAGCGGGAGTCGGGGAGCTGTTTTTT. Protein: CASSSLAGVGELFF.

In the case of this clone: The identical CDR3 is also encoded by other nucleotide sequences in the sample. J is TRBJ2-2 and V is TRBV7-9, with 12 bases aligning to TRBD2. J was trimmed by 3 bases and V by 1 base; bases with no gene match: 0. CDR1 and CDR2 (germline): SEHNR, FQNEAQ (reference sequence). The CDR3 covers 16 residues. The DNA of the CDR3 is TGTGCCAGCAGCTTAGGACTAGCGGGGGACACCGGGGAGCTGTTTTTT. Translation: CASSLGLAGDTGELFF. The variable domain in full, with the rest retrieved from reference TRBV7-9 and TRBJ2-2, is DTGVSQNPRHKITKRGQNVTFRCDPISEHNRLYWYRQTLGQGPEFLTYFQNEAQLEKSRLLSDRFSAERPKGSFSTLEIQRTEQGDSAMYLCASSLGLAGDTGELFFGEGSRLTVL.

The rearrangement links TRBV7-2 to TRBJ1-4, with a tentative D call TRBD1 (6 bases). This CDR3 contains 15 residues. Germline V CDR1 and CDR2: SGHTA, FQGNSA. The V end was cut by 1 base, the J end by 8 bases, with 14 bases between. The CDR3 spells CASSLVGEGQEKLFF. Written as DNA, the CDR3 is TGTGCCAGCAGCTTAGTGGGCGAGGGACAAGAAAAACTGTTTTTT.

This chain links TRBV7-9 with TRBJ2-1; a weak D match, TRBD1 (6 bases). Looked up from germline, CDR1 is SEHNR and CDR2 is FQNEAQ (reference sequence). Trimming stripped 2 bases from V and 10 bases from J, with 18 bases between. This CDR3 region has 15 residues. The chain's CDR3 is CASSLRQGPNREQFF. CDR3 nucleotide sequence: TGTGCCAGCAGCTTAAGGCAGGGGCCGAACCGGGAGCAGTTCTTC.

The CDR3 sequence is CASSSGGSFQETQYF. In DNA form, the CDR3 reads TGTGCCAGCAGCTCCGGGGGGTCGTTCCAAGAGACCCAGTACTTC. This rearrangement joins TRBV7-7 to TRBJ2-5, with 7 positions matching TRBD2. Germline CDR1 is SSHAT and CDR2 is FNYEAQ (reference sequence). This CDR3 region has 15 residues. The J segment lost 1 base and the V segment lost 4 bases, leaving 6 bases of the junction unmatched.

The rearrangement links TRBV2 to TRBJ2-4, with TRBD1 matching over 11 bases. Germline V gene lookup returns CDR1 SNHLY and CDR2 FYNNEI. J lost 2 bases, V lost 6 bases, and 3 bases had no gene match. The CDR3 loop spans 15 amino acids. The CDR3 coding sequence is TGTGCCAGCAGGGGACAGGGGGGCACCAAAAACATTCAGTACTTC. As protein: CASRGQGGTKNIQYF.

V is TRBV9 and J is TRBJ1-4; the D is unclear. Germline CDR1 and CDR2: SGDLS and YYNGEE. Trimming stripped 0 bases from V and 5 bases from J, with 5 bases between. This CDR3 has 13 residues. For the CDR3, the DNA is TGTGCCAGCAGCGTAGAACAGAATGAAAAACTGTTTTTT. As protein: CASSVEQNEKLFF.

This sequence joins TRBV27 and TRBJ2-3, with 8 positions matching TRBD2. The length of the CDR3 is 16 residues. Looked up from germline, CDR1 is MNHEY and CDR2 is SMNVEV (reference sequence). The ends lost 7 bases at V and 1 base at J; junction bases unmatched: 10. CDR3 sequence: CASTRGRAGGTDTQYF. CDR3 nucleotides: TGTGCCAGCACTCGGGGCCGAGCGGGGGGCACAGATACGCAGTATTTT.

This chain links TRBV5-4 with TRBJ2-1; 9 bases match TRBD2. The CDR3 spans 16 residues. J gave up 6 bases and V 1 base, and 8 bases lay outside the gene matches. Looked up from germline, CDR1 is SGHNT and CDR2 is YYREEE (reference sequence). CDR3 sequence: CASSLTAGGTRNEQFF. The CDR3 DNA follows: TGTGCCAGCAGCTTGACAGCGGGAGGAACCCGCAATGAGCAGTTCTTC.

The genes are TRBV4-2 and TRBJ2-6; 7 positions agree with TRBD1. The junction had 8 bases not matched to a gene; V was cut back by 5 bases and J by 4 bases. This CDR3 spans 16 amino acids. Germline CDR1 reads LGHNA; CDR2 reads YNFKEQ. The chain's CDR3 is CASSSYDRAGANVLTF. The CDR3 coding sequence is TGTGCCAGCAGCTCATACGACAGGGCGGGGGCCAACGTCCTGACTTTC.

This clone has a single count. V usage is TRBV6-4 and J usage is TRBJ1-1; D gene uncertain. From germline, CDR1 is MRHNA and CDR2 SNTAGT. The CDR3 length is 17 residues. Trimming pared 2 bases from V and 4 bases from J, leaving 20 bases between. DNA of the CDR3: TGTGCCAGCAGTGACCCTAACTCACCCCCTTTGGTCACTGAAGCTTTCTTT. Amino acid sequence: CASSDPNSPPLVTEAFF.

V usage is TRBV27 and J usage is TRBJ2-1; 13 nucleotides agree with TRBD2. There are 15 residues in the CDR3. Germline CDR1 MNHEY, CDR2 SMNVEV (reference sequence). V shed 2 bases, J shed 7 bases, and the junction held 2 bases outside the gene matches. The CDR3 bases are TGTGCCAGCAGTTTACCGGGACTAGCGGGGAATGAGCAGTTCTTC. Translating gives CASSLPGLAGNEQFF.

This clone was counted a few times. In DNA, the CDR3 is TGTGCCAGCAGCGGGCAGGGGAGGGGCACTGAAGCTTTCTTT. Protein sequence: CASSGQGRGTEAFF. This chain links TRBV7-9 with TRBJ1-1; tentatively, D is TRBD1 (6 bases). Germline V gene data show CDR1 as SEHNR and CDR2 as FQNEAQ (reference sequence). V gave up 5 bases and J gave up 4 bases, with 14 bases separating them. The CDR3 runs 14 residues.

This clone was detected only a few times. The CDR3 bases are TGCGCCAGCAGCCAAGAGTACATCGTCAATCAGCCCCAGCATTTT. Translated, it gives CASSQEYIVNQPQHF. V and J are TRBV4-3 and TRBJ1-5; D uncertain. Deletions cut 0 bases from V and 3 bases from J, with 9 bases between. The CDR3 has 15 residues. Germline V gene data show CDR1 as LGHNA and CDR2 as YSLEER.

This chain connects TRBV5-1 to TRBJ1-4; TRBD1 might be the D (6 bases). Deletions cut 4 bases from V and 2 bases from J, with 9 bases between. This CDR3 contains 14 residues. Germline lookup yields CDR1 SGHRS and CDR2 YFSETQ. The CDR3 reads CASSPGVTNEKLFF. As DNA, the CDR3 is TGCGCCAGCAGCCCAGGGGTGACTAATGAAAAACTGTTTTTT. Together with reference TRBV5-1 and TRBJ1-4, the CDR3 gives the full variable domain: KAGVTQTPRYLIKTRGQQVTLSCSPISGHRSVSWYQQTPGQGLQFLFEYFSETQRNKGNFPGRFSGRQFSNSRSEMNVSTLELGDSALYLCASSPGVTNEKLFFGSGTQLSVL.

The V gene is TRBV7-9, the J gene TRBJ1-1, with D possibly matching TRBD1 (5 bases). This CDR3 comprises 12 residues. The V gene lost 10 bases and the J gene lost 6 bases, with 15 bases spanning the gap. Germline V gives CDR1 SEHNR, CDR2 FQNEAQ (reference sequence). The CDR3 sequence is CAIGREDPEAFF. The CDR3 DNA is TGTGCCATCGGCAGGGAGGATCCTGAAGCTTTCTTT.

The V gene is TRBV7-9, the J gene TRBJ2-5; TRBD1 aligns across 7 bases. The CDR3 loop spans 14 amino acids. J was trimmed by 5 bases and V by 0 bases; bases with no gene match: 3. Germline loops: CDR1 SEHNR, CDR2 FQNEAQ (reference sequence). Here the CDR3 DNA reads TGTGCCAGCAGCTTAGCGACAGGGTGGGAGACCCAGTACTTC. It yields the protein CASSLATGWETQYF.

The chain combines TRBV5-4 with TRBJ2-1; D might be TRBD2 (5 bases). The CDR3 is 13 residues long. V lost 1 base, J lost 7 bases, and 9 bases lay in between. Germline CDR1 and CDR2: SGHNT and YYREEE (reference sequence). CDR3 in DNA: TGTGCCAGCAGCTTGAGCGGTAAGAATGAGCAGTTCTTC. Translating gives CASSLSGKNEQFF.

The chain is built from TRBV2 and TRBJ2-6; 9 bases align to TRBD1. This CDR3 has 17 residues. Germline CDR1 is SNHLY and CDR2 is FYNNEI. Trimming took 6 bases from V and 1 from J; bases not matched to a gene: 7. The CDR3 coding sequence is TGTGCCAGCAGGGCGGACAGGGGTGGGTCTGGGGCCAACGTCCTGACTTTC. The encoded protein is CASRADRGGSGANVLTF.